The 27 T cell receptor beta chains below were found in one sample sequenced in a study of T cell responses to AZD1222 COVID-19 vaccine. Sequenced by immunoSEQ multiplex PCR; TCRdb stores in-frame clones only, minus some. The table includes more than 85,000 clones, approximately 90% detected once. This specimen was peripheral blood, taken 28 days after the second AZD1222 dose. These receptor sequences come from an adult who received the AZD1222 COVID-19 vaccine.

The rearrangement joins TRBV19 to TRBJ2-6; 12 nucleotides line up with TRBD1. The CDR3 runs to 20 residues. CDR1 LNHDA and CDR2 SQIVND come from the germline V gene (reference sequence). The V gene end was trimmed by 7 bases and the J gene end by 2 bases; junction bases not matched to a gene: 15. The chain's CDR3 is CASTTARGQGARPGANVLTF. The CDR3 bases are TGTGCCAGTACCACGGCCCGGGGACAGGGGGCGCGACCTGGGGCCAACGTCCTGACTTTC.

This clone was seen only once. This chain joins TRBV19 and TRBJ2-7, with 7 bases aligning to TRBD2. CDR3 size: 13 residues. CDR1 is LNHDA and CDR2 is SQIVND in the germline V gene (reference sequence). With V trimmed by 2 bases and J by 4 bases, 2 bases remained unmatched. The CDR3 region is CASSIREGYEQYF. CDR3 nucleotide sequence: TGTGCCAGTAGTATAAGGGAGGGATACGAGCAGTACTTC.

V is TRBV28 and J is TRBJ2-3, with 7 bases that match TRBD2. J lost 5 bases, V lost 5 bases, and 10 bases had no gene match. The CDR3 extends over 15 amino acids. Germline-derived CDR1 and CDR2 are MDHEN and SYDVKM. Here the CDR3 DNA reads TGTGCCAGCAGTCTCATAGCGGGTGGGCAAGATACGCAGTATTTT. This gives the protein CASSLIAGGQDTQYF.

The sample holds one count of this clone. The CDR3 spells CASSLRDSPSEQFF. In DNA, the CDR3 is TGCGCCAGCAGCTTGAGGGACAGTCCAAGCGAGCAGTTCTTC. The chain links TRBV5-1 to TRBJ2-1; 7 bases are a match to TRBD1. Per the germline V gene, CDR1 is SGHRS and CDR2 is YFSETQ. After removal of 1 base from V and 10 bases from J, the junction contained 8 bases not matched to a gene. The CDR3 sequence is 14 residues long. The full variable domain, in which reference TRBV5-1 and TRBJ2-1 provide the parts outside the CDR3, is KAGVTQTPRYLIKTRGQQVTLSCSPISGHRSVSWYQQTPGQGLQFLFEYFSETQRNKGNFPGRFSGRQFSNSRSEMNVSTLELGDSALYLCASSLRDSPSEQFFGPGTRLTVL.

The rearrangement joins TRBV3-1 (or the pseudogene TRBV3-2) to TRBJ1-1, with a weak D call TRBD1 (5 bases). CDR3 size: 14 residues. V lost 1 base, J lost 7 bases, and 13 bases lay in between. Germline-derived CDR1 and CDR2 are LGHDT and YNNKEL (reference sequence). The CDR3 loop reads CASSQGGRGGEAFF. DNA of the CDR3: TGTGCCAGCAGCCAAGGTGGGCGGGGGGGTGAAGCTTTCTTT.

The genes are TRBV7-3 and TRBJ2-1; 7 bases match TRBD2. V gave up 2 bases and J gave up 9 bases; unmatched junction bases: 1. The CDR3 is 12 amino acids. Per the germline V gene, CDR1 is SGHTA and CDR2 is FQGTGA. The CDR3 here is CASSLSSGEQFF. CDR3 DNA sequence: TGTGCCAGCAGCTTATCTAGCGGTGAGCAGTTCTTC. Supplemented by reference TRBV7-3 and TRBJ2-1, the full variable domain reads GAGVSQTPSNKVTEKGKYVELRCDPISGHTALYWYRQSLGQGPEFLIYFQGTGAADDSGLPNDRFFAVRPEGSVSTLKIQRTERGDSAVYLCASSLSSGEQFFGPGTRLTVL.

The chain employs TRBV6-5 and TRBJ1-5, with D hard to call. This CDR3 region has 12 residues. V was clipped by 7 bases and J by 3 bases, with 7 bases between them. CDR1 and CDR2 from the germline V gene are MNHEY and SVGAGI. CDR3 bases: TGTGCCAGCACGTATCTCAATCAGCCCCAGCATTTT. It yields the protein CASTYLNQPQHF.

Only a few counts were recorded for this clone. The CDR3 DNA follows: TGTGCCAGCAGCCCGATTAACCCCAGGGGAGGCTACACCTTC. Its protein is CASSPINPRGGYTF. This rearrangement joins TRBV2 to TRBJ1-2; TRBD1 might be the D (6 bases). V was pared by 6 bases and J by 8 bases, with 19 bases between. This CDR3 contains 14 residues. Germline CDR1 reads SNHLY; CDR2 reads FYNNEI.

Remarks on this clone: Other DNA sequences within the sample encode an identical CDR3. V is TRBV19 and J is TRBJ2-7; TRBD1 or TRBD2 may be the D gene (5 bases each). Germline CDR1 and CDR2: LNHDA and SQIVND (reference sequence). This CDR3 has 14 residues. Trimming left V 1 base short and J 2 bases short, with 9 bases between. The CDR3 spells CASSIAGTTYEQYF. CDR3 DNA: TGTGCCAGTAGTATAGCCGGGACCACCTACGAGCAGTACTTC.

This sequence joins TRBV6-2 or TRBV6-3 and TRBJ1-3; no firm D call. This CDR3 region has 11 residues. Germline V gene lookup returns CDR1 MNHEY and CDR2 SVGEGT. V shed 1 base and J shed 13 bases, with 8 bases lying between them. CDR3 in amino acids: CASSYLGQIYF. CDR3 nucleotide sequence: TGTGCCAGCAGTTACTTGGGCCAGATATATTTT.

The chain is built from TRBV9 and TRBJ2-2; D gene ambiguous. CDR3 length equals 15 residues. V was cut by 4 bases and J by 6 bases, with 16 bases left in between. Germline CDR1 is SGDLS and CDR2 is YYNGEE. The DNA for the CDR3 is TGTGCCAGCAGCCCCCCGTCTGGGTTCGCCGGGGAGCTGTTTTTT. It yields the protein CASSPPSGFAGELFF.

The CDR3 loop is CASSPRGLAGDEQYF. The DNA of the CDR3 is TGTGCCAGCAGTCCACGTGGACTAGCGGGAGACGAGCAGTACTTC. The gene calls are TRBV27 and TRBJ2-7, with 13 nucleotides matching TRBD2. Germline CDR1 is MNHEY and CDR2 is SMNVEV (reference sequence). With 5 bases clipped from V and 5 bases from J, the junction kept 6 bases outside the gene matches. This CDR3 region has 15 residues.

V and J are TRBV27 and TRBJ1-5; 7 bases align to TRBD1. The V gene end was trimmed by 5 bases and the J gene end by 7 bases; junction bases not matched to a gene: 5. The CDR3 has 13 residues. Germline-derived CDR1 and CDR2 are MNHEY and SMNVEV (reference sequence). The CDR3 here is CASSETGWQPQHF. The CDR3 bases are TGTGCCAGCAGTGAGACAGGGTGGCAGCCCCAGCATTTT.

This clone turned up a few times. The J gene is TRBJ1-2, the V gene TRBV7-9; D is uncertain. The length of the CDR3 is 13 residues. The ends were cut back, 6 bases at V and 2 bases at J, with 10 bases in the middle. From germline, CDR1 is SEHNR and CDR2 FQNEAQ (reference sequence). CDR3 protein: CASSEVGNYGYTF. In nucleotides, the CDR3 is TGTGCCAGCAGTGAGGTCGGAAACTATGGCTACACCTTC.

The chain is built from TRBV4-1 and TRBJ1-1; no firm D call. The CDR3 has 17 amino acids. Germline CDR1 MGHRA, CDR2 YSYEKL. Deletions cut 1 base from V and 4 bases from J, with 19 bases between. This CDR3 reads CASSQGPWAGIGTEAFF. DNA of the CDR3: TGCGCCAGCAGCCAAGGCCCGTGGGCCGGGATCGGCACTGAAGCTTTCTTT.

Of note for this clone: In the same sample, other DNA sequences code for this CDR3. The V call is TRBV7-2, the J call TRBJ1-1, with D unclear. Germline CDR1 is SGHTA and CDR2 is FQGNSA. The CDR3 length is 14 residues. The V and J ends lost 5 bases and 5 bases respectively, with 15 bases between them. The CDR3 DNA reads as TGTGCCAGCAGCAGGGCGCCTGGGGTAACTGAAGCTTTCTTT. Its protein is CASSRAPGVTEAFF.

The gene calls are TRBV5-1 and TRBJ2-3, with D possibly called TRBD1 or TRBD2 (5 bases each). CDR1 and CDR2 (germline): SGHRS, YFSETQ. V was cut by 2 bases and J by 1 base, with 14 bases left in between. This CDR3 region has 16 residues. This CDR3 reads CASSLTPGDGTDTQYF. The CDR3 DNA sequence: TGCGCCAGCAGCTTAACACCCGGGGACGGCACAGATACGCAGTATTTT.

The gene calls are TRBV3-1 (or the pseudogene TRBV3-2) and TRBJ2-7; TRBD2 matches at 10 bases. V lost 4 bases, J lost 2 bases, and 5 bases stayed unmatched. This CDR3 is 15 amino acids long. Germline CDR1 and CDR2: LGHDT and YNNKEL (reference sequence). As DNA, the CDR3 is TGTGCCAGCAGCCCCACCGGACTAGCGGCCTACGAGCAGTACTTC. This encodes CASSPTGLAAYEQYF.

The V and J genes are TRBV7-6 and TRBJ2-1; tentative D call: TRBD2 (5 bases). The CDR3 runs to 15 residues. V gave up 2 bases and J gave up 9 bases, with 17 bases separating them. From germline, CDR1 is SGHVS and CDR2 FNYEAQ. This CDR3 is CASSLRSGMGGEQFF. CDR3 bases: TGTGCCAGCAGCTTACGGTCCGGGATGGGCGGTGAGCAGTTCTTC.

The chain has TRBV7-8 and TRBJ1-5; 9 bases are a match to TRBD1. V lost 6 bases, J lost 1 base, and 10 bases stayed unmatched. The CDR3 has 17 amino acids. Germline CDR1 reads SGHVS; CDR2 reads FQNEAQ. The CDR3 region is CASSRAPGQGSNQPQHF. In nucleotides, the CDR3 is TGTGCCAGCAGTCGAGCTCCGGGACAGGGAAGCAATCAGCCCCAGCATTTT.

A remark on this clone: A read error may account for a junction end that differs from germline. This chain links TRBV7-9 with TRBJ1-1, with D unresolved. The CDR3 length is 12 residues. CDR1 and CDR2 (germline): SEHNR, FQNEAQ (reference sequence). CDR3 DNA sequence: TGTGCCAGCAGCTTAGGTGGTCTGGCACCATCTTTT. Translated, it gives CASSLGGLAPSF. The full variable domain, rest sourced from reference TRBV7-9 and TRBJ1-1, is DTGVSQNPRHKITKRGQNVTFRCDPISEHNRLYWYRQTLGQGPEFLTYFQNEAQLEKSRLLSDRFSAERPKGSFSTLEIQRTEQGDSAMYLCASSLGGLAPSFGQGTRLTVV.

This rearrangement joins TRBV9 to TRBJ2-1, with D maybe TRBD2 (5 bases). This CDR3 comprises 15 residues. The germline gives CDR1 SGDLS, CDR2 YYNGEE. Trimming cost V 0 bases and J 2 bases, with 9 bases left between them. In nucleotides, the CDR3 is TGTGCCAGCAGCGTAGTCGGGGTCCCCTACAATGAGCAGTTCTTC. As protein: CASSVVGVPYNEQFF.

V and J are TRBV5-5 and TRBJ2-7; tentative D call: TRBD1 (5 bases). CDR3 length: 13 amino acids. The germline V gene has CDR1 SGHKS and CDR2 YYEKEE (reference sequence). V lost 4 bases to trimming and J lost 3 bases, with 11 bases between them. The CDR3 spells CASSARTSYEQYF. The CDR3 DNA follows: TGTGCCAGCAGCGCGAGGACAAGCTACGAGCAGTACTTC.

V usage is TRBV12-3 or TRBV12-4 and J usage is TRBJ1-1; D uncertain. The germline V and J ends were trimmed by 3 bases and 4 bases, with 9 bases remaining between them. The CDR3 is 13 amino acids. This CDR3 reads CASSFLSGTEAFF. CDR3 nucleotides: TGTGCCAGCAGTTTTCTCAGCGGCACTGAAGCTTTCTTT.

The chain recombines TRBV12-3 or TRBV12-4 with TRBJ2-3, with no clear D. The ends were cut back, 8 bases at V and 5 bases at J, with 11 bases in the middle. The CDR3 loop spans 12 amino acids. DNA of the CDR3: TGTGCCAGCGGTCTATCACGAGATACGCAGTATTTT. Translation: CASGLSRDTQYF.

This chain joins TRBV12-3 or TRBV12-4 and TRBJ1-2; TRBD1 is a possible D gene (6 bases). Trimming shortened V by 11 bases and J by 2 bases, and 9 bases separated the two germline ends. The CDR3 is 11 amino acids. DNA for the CDR3: TGTGCCGCAGGGGTAAACTATGGCTACACCTTC. Translation: CAAGVNYGYTF.

The V gene is TRBV19, the J gene TRBJ2-5, with D perhaps matching TRBD1 (6 bases). V was cut by 5 bases and J by 3 bases, with 10 bases left in between. CDR1 and CDR2 (germline): LNHDA, SQIVND (reference sequence). The CDR3 loop spans 13 amino acids. The chain's CDR3 is CASSYQGKETQYF. CDR3 in DNA: TGTGCCAGTAGTTATCAGGGGAAAGAGACCCAGTACTTC. Full variable domain (outside the CDR3, taken from reference TRBV19 and TRBJ2-5): DGGITQSPKYLFRKEGQNVTLSCEQNLNHDAMYWYRQDPGQGLRLIYYSQIVNDFQKGDIAEGYSVSREKKESFPLTVTSAQKNPTAFYLCASSYQGKETQYFGPGTRLLVL.